Listed below are T cell receptor beta chains from one sample, sequenced in a study of cytomegalovirus exposure and HLA in healthy donors. Clones were sequenced by immunoSEQ multiplex PCR, and TCRdb holds only the in-frame ones, with some missing. The repertoire consists of roughly 310,000 clones, with 88% occurring once and the leading ten covering roughly 0.96%. The sequenced material came from PBMCs. These receptors came from a man aged 25-45 years in good health and CMV-seronegative. The CDR3 runs from the conserved cysteine through the conserved F or W. D genes are given only for firm matches.

CDR3 length,D gene,V gene,J gene,CDR3 protein,CDR3 DNA
13,.,TRBV19,TRBJ1-1,CASSTTANTEAFF,TGTGCCAGTAGCACAACAGCGAACACTGAAGCTTTCTTT
12,.,TRBV19,TRBJ1-5,CASSPGVQPQHF,TGTGCCAGTAGTCCGGGGGTCCAGCCCCAGCATTTT
13,.,TRBV6-5,TRBJ1-2,CASTDRTFWGYTF,TGTGCCAGCACGGACAGAACGTTTTGGGGCTACACCTTC
19,.,TRBV4-1,TRBJ2-3,CASSQPRPGTRTKQDTQYF,TGCGCCAGCAGCCAACCCAGGCCGGGGACACGGACGAAACAAGATACGCAGTATTTT
15,TRBD1,TRBV7-2,TRBJ2-3,CASSLAGTVADTQYF,TGTGCCAGCAGCTTAGCGGGGACAGTCGCAGATACGCAGTATTTT
14,.,TRBV19,TRBJ1-2,CASRPTGPPYGYTF,TGTGCCAGTCGTCCCACAGGGCCTCCCTATGGCTACACCTTC
14,TRBD1,TRBV6-5,TRBJ2-7,CASSYLRQGHEQYF,TGTGCCAGCAGTTACTTACGACAGGGCCACGAGCAGTACTTC
15,TRBD1,TRBV5-1,TRBJ1-5,CASRRGPTADQPQHF,TGCGCCTCGCGGAGGGGGCCCACCGCCGATCAGCCCCAGCATTTT
13,.,TRBV19,TRBJ2-1,CASRGRGSHEQFF,TGTGCCAGTAGAGGAAGGGGGTCTCACGAGCAGTTCTTC
16,TRBD2,TRBV5-1,TRBJ2-3,CASSREVTASTDTQYF,TGCGCCAGCAGCCGGGAGGTCACAGCTAGCACAGATACGCAGTATTTT
14,.,TRBV4-1,TRBJ2-7,CASSQGQSSYEQYF,TGCGCCAGCAGCCAAGGACAGAGCTCCTACGAGCAGTACTTC